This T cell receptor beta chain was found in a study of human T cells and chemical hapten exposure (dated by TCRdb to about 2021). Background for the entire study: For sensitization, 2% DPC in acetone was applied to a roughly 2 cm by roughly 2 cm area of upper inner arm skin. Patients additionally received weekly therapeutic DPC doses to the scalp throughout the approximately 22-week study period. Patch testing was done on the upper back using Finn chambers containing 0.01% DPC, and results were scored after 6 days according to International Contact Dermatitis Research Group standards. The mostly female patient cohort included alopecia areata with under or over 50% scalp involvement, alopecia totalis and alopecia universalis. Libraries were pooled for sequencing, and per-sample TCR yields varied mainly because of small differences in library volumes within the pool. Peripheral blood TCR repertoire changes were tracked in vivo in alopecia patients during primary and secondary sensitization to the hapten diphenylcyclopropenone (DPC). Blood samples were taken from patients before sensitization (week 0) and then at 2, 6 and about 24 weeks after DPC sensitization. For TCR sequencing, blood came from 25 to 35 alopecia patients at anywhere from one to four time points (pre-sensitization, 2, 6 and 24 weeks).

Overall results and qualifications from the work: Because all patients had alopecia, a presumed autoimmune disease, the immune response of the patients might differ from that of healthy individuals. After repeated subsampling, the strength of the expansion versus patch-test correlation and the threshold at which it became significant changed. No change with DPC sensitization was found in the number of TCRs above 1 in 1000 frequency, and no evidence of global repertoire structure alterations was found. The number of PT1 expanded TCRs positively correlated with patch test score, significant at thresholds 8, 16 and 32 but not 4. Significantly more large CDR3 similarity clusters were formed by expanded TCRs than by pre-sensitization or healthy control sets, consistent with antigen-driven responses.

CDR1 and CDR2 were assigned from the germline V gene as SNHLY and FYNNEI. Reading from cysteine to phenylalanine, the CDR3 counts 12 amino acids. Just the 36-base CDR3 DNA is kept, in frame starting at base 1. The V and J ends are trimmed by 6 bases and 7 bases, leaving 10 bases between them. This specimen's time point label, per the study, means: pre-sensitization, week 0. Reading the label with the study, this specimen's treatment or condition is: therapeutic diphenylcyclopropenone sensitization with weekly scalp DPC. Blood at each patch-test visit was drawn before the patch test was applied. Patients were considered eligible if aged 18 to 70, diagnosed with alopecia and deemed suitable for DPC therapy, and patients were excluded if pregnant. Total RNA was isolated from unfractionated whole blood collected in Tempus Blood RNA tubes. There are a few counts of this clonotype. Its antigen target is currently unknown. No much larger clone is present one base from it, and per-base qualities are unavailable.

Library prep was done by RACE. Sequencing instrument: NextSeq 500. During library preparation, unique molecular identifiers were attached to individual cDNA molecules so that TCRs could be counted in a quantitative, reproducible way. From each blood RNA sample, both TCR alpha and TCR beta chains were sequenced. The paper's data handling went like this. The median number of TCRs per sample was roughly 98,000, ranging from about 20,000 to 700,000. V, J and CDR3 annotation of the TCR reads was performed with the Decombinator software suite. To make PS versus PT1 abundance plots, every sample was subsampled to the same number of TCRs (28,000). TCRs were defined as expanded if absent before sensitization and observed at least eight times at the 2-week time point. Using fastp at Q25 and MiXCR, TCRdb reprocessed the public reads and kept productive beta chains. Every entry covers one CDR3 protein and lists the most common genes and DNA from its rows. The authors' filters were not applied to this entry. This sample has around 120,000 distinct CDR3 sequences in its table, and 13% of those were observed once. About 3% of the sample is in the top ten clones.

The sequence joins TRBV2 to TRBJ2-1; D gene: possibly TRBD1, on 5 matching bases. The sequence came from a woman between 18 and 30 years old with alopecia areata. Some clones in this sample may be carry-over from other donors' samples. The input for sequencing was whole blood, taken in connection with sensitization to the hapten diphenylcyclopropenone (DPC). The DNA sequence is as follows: TGTGCCAGCAGCGTTGACAGTAATGAGCAGTTCTTC. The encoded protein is CASSVDSNEQFF. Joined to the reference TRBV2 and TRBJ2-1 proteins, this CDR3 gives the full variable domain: EPEVTQTPSHQVTQMGQEVILRCVPISNHLYFYWYRQILGQKVEFLVSFYNNEISEKSEIFDDQFSVERPDGSNFTLKIRSTKLEDSAMYFCASSVDSNEQFFGPGTRLTVL.